The 27 T cell receptor beta chains presented below share a single source sample, sequenced in a study of cytomegalovirus exposure and HLA in healthy donors. The PCR employed 60 Vbeta primers together with 13 Jbeta primers. Libraries were prepared by immunoSEQ multiplex PCR; TCRdb keeps only in-frame clonotypes and omits some of them. The table shows under 200,000 clones, with roughly three quarters occurring only once. Input material: PBMCs. Receptor source: a male donor in good health and CMV-seropositive.

The chain joins TRBV10-1 to TRBJ2-2; 7 bases agree with TRBD2. The CDR3 totals 13 residues. From germline, CDR1 is WNHNN and CDR2 SYGVQD (reference sequence). Trimming at V came to 8 bases and at J to 2 bases, leaving 2 bases not matched to a gene. The CDR3 loop reads CASGGDNTGELFF. The CDR3 DNA follows: TGCGCCAGCGGGGGGGACAACACCGGGGAGCTGTTTTTT.

The chain uses TRBV5-6 and TRBJ1-1, with a weak D call TRBD1 (5 bases). The CDR3 contains 15 residues. Looked up from germline, CDR1 is SGHDT and CDR2 is YYEEEE. V was cut by 7 bases and J by 6 bases, with 22 bases left in between. This CDR3 reads CASGSRGRRVSEAFF. Here the CDR3 DNA reads TGTGCCAGCGGAAGTAGGGGCAGGAGGGTATCTGAAGCTTTCTTT.

This clone was found once. The gene calls are TRBV11-2 and TRBJ1-1, with D perhaps matching TRBD1 (5 bases). Deletions cut 3 bases from V and 1 base from J, with 9 bases between. Looked up from germline, CDR1 is SGHAT and CDR2 is FQNNGV. The CDR3 is 14 residues long. CDR3 sequence: CASSLRTPNTEAFF. In DNA, the CDR3 is TGTGCCAGCAGCTTGCGGACACCGAACACTGAAGCTTTCTTT.

The chain couples TRBV5-4 to TRBJ2-1; possible D gene TRBD2, 6 bases. Germline lookup yields CDR1 SGHNT and CDR2 YYREEE (reference sequence). The CDR3 is 15 amino acids. V gave up 0 bases and J gave up 5 bases, with 12 bases separating them. CDR3 protein: CASSLGGGTNNEQFF. CDR3 nucleotides: TGTGCCAGCAGCTTGGGGGGAGGAACTAACAATGAGCAGTTCTTC.

The chain recombines TRBV9 with TRBJ1-4; 10 bases match TRBD1. Germline V gene sequence: CDR1 SGDLS, CDR2 YYNGEE. The ends lost 4 bases at V and 0 bases at J; junction bases unmatched: 3. This CDR3 comprises 16 residues. The DNA of the CDR3 is TGTGCCAGCAGCCCCGGGACAGGGGCAACTAATGAAAAACTGTTTTTT. It yields the protein CASSPGTGATNEKLFF.

The chain joins TRBV7-8 to TRBJ2-7; TRBD1 agrees at 7 bases. J gave up 1 base and V 0 bases, and 6 bases lay outside the gene matches. Germline CDR1 reads SGHVS; CDR2 reads FQNEAQ. CDR3 length: 16 residues. The CDR3 DNA is TGTGCCAGCAGCTTAGCGACACCAGGGGGATCCTACGAGCAGTACTTC. Translated, it gives CASSLATPGGSYEQYF.

The genes are TRBV5-1 and TRBJ2-5; 7 bases are a match to TRBD1. With V trimmed by 4 bases and J by 5 bases, 5 bases remained unmatched. Germline CDR1 and CDR2: SGHRS and YFSETQ. The CDR3 length is 13 residues. DNA of the CDR3: TGCGCCAGCAGCGCAGGGACAGTTGAGACCCAGTACTTC. As protein: CASSAGTVETQYF. Based on the CDR3 plus reference TRBV5-1 and TRBJ2-5, the full variable domain is KAGVTQTPRYLIKTRGQQVTLSCSPISGHRSVSWYQQTPGQGLQFLFEYFSETQRNKGNFPGRFSGRQFSNSRSEMNVSTLELGDSALYLCASSAGTVETQYFGPGTRLLVL.

V usage is TRBV9 and J usage is TRBJ1-1; D possibly corresponds to TRBD1 (5 bases). The CDR3 runs to 15 residues. V was trimmed by 0 bases and J by 4 bases, leaving 13 bases between them. Germline loops: CDR1 SGDLS, CDR2 YYNGEE. In nucleotides, the CDR3 is TGTGCCAGCAGCGTAGAGTCAGGGAGGGGCACTGAAGCTTTCTTT. Encoded protein: CASSVESGRGTEAFF.

The J gene is TRBJ1-2, the V gene TRBV7-3, with D tentatively TRBD1 (6 bases). CDR1 and CDR2 (germline): SGHTA, FQGTGA. V lost 5 bases to trimming and J lost 3 bases, with 13 bases between them. There are 14 residues in the CDR3. This CDR3 reads CASSQTGSDYGYTF. CDR3 coding DNA: TGTGCCAGCAGCCAAACAGGGTCGGACTATGGCTACACCTTC. Full variable domain (missing parts from reference TRBV7-3 and TRBJ1-2): GAGVSQTPSNKVTEKGKYVELRCDPISGHTALYWYRQSLGQGPEFLIYFQGTGAADDSGLPNDRFFAVRPEGSVSTLKIQRTERGDSAVYLCASSQTGSDYGYTFGSGTRLTVV.

The V and J genes are TRBV27 and TRBJ1-5; D uncertain. Germline V gene data show CDR1 as MNHEY and CDR2 as SMNVEV (reference sequence). V lost 5 bases, J lost 7 bases, and 15 bases lay in between. This CDR3 is 14 amino acids long. CDR3 loop: CASSPNPINQPQHF. The DNA for the CDR3 is TGTGCCAGCAGTCCAAACCCTATTAACCAGCCCCAGCATTTT.

This chain uses TRBV18 with TRBJ2-7; 8 bases are a match to TRBD1. This CDR3 is built from 15 residues. J lost 3 bases, V lost 6 bases, and 10 bases had no gene match. CDR1 is KGHSH, CDR2 LQKENI, per germline. CDR3 coding DNA: TGTGCCAGCTCCCCCGGGACAGGACCTAACTACGAGCAGTACTTC. Its translation is CASSPGTGPNYEQYF. Filled out from reference TRBV18 and TRBJ2-7, the complete variable domain reads NAGVMQNPRHLVRRRGQEARLRCSPMKGHSHVYWYRQLPEEGLKFMVYLQKENIIDESGMPKERFSAEFPKEGPSILRIQQVVRGDSAAYFCASSPGTGPNYEQYFGPGTRLTVT.

This clone was observed a handful of times. The V gene is TRBV10-3, the J gene TRBJ1-1; 12 bases agree with TRBD1. This CDR3 comprises 11 residues. V lost 11 bases and J lost 8; bases outside the gene matches: 3. The germline V gene encodes CDR1 ENHRY and CDR2 SYGVKD. The CDR3: CAAGTGGEAFF. DNA of the CDR3: TGTGCCGCAGGGACAGGGGGCGAAGCTTTCTTT.

The chain combines TRBV7-2 with TRBJ1-2, with D unresolved. CDR3 length: 14 amino acids. Between the trimmed V and J ends, which lost 1 base and 2 bases, there was a span of 8 bases. The V gene's germline CDR1 is SGHTA and CDR2 FQGNSA. In DNA form, the CDR3 reads TGTGCCAGCAGCTTAGGTGTGGGCAACTATGGCTACACCTTC. Translation gives CASSLGVGNYGYTF.

The chain combines TRBV7-8 with TRBJ2-1; TRBD2 matches at 14 bases. The V gene end was trimmed by 4 bases and the J gene end by 5 bases; junction bases not matched to a gene: 10. CDR3 length: 18 amino acids. Looked up from germline, CDR1 is SGHVS and CDR2 is FQNEAQ. CDR3 DNA sequence: TGTGCCAGCAGCTACGGACTAGCGGGGGGCCTCCCGAACAATGAGCAGTTCTTC. Translated, it gives CASSYGLAGGLPNNEQFF.

The chain links TRBV9 to TRBJ1-4; TRBD1 might be the D (5 bases). The CDR3 is 13 residues long. Trimming took 2 bases from V and 7 from J, leaving 9 bases between them. CDR1 is SGDLS and CDR2 is YYNGEE in the germline V gene. CDR3 protein: CASSVGGGEKLFF. Written as DNA, the CDR3 is TGTGCCAGCAGCGTGGGGGGTGGTGAAAAACTGTTTTTT.

The chain carries TRBV9 and TRBJ2-2; TRBD1 matches 7 bases. Germline V gene data show CDR1 as SGDLS and CDR2 as YYNGEE. With 1 base clipped from V and 2 bases from J, the junction kept 5 bases outside the gene matches. The CDR3 has 16 residues. This CDR3 is CASSVSRGQNTGELFF. Here the CDR3 DNA reads TGTGCCAGCAGCGTATCGAGGGGGCAAAACACCGGGGAGCTGTTTTTT.

The V and J genes are TRBV11-3 and TRBJ2-1, with 7 bases that match TRBD1. The length of the CDR3 is 13 residues. Germline V gene data show CDR1 as SGHNT and CDR2 as YENEEA. The V gene end was trimmed by 4 bases and the J gene end by 10 bases; junction bases not matched to a gene: 7. The CDR3 nucleotides read TGTGCCAGCAGCTACCGACAGGGTTTGGAGCAGTTCTTC. This translates into CASSYRQGLEQFF.

The chain uses TRBV5-6 and TRBJ2-5, with a weak D call TRBD2 (6 bases). The V gene's germline CDR1 is SGHDT and CDR2 YYEEEE. This CDR3 is 14 amino acids long. The ends were cut back, 0 bases at V and 2 bases at J, with 8 bases in the middle. The CDR3 loop reads CASSLGGDQETQYF. The CDR3 region has the DNA TGTGCCAGCAGCTTGGGCGGGGATCAAGAGACCCAGTACTTC.

This clone was seen a single time. The J gene is TRBJ1-2, the V gene TRBV10-3; a weak D match, TRBD1 (6 bases). V was clipped by 3 bases and J by 2 bases, with 13 bases between them. The CDR3 is 15 residues long. Germline V CDR1 and CDR2: ENHRY, SYGVKD. Here the CDR3 reads CAISEPGQKNYGYTF. Here the CDR3 DNA reads TGTGCCATCAGTGAACCGGGACAAAAAAACTATGGCTACACCTTC.

This clone appeared a single time. The gene calls are TRBV18 and TRBJ2-1, with 8 bases that match TRBD1. V gave up 2 bases and J gave up 6 bases; unmatched junction bases: 6. The CDR3 sequence is 15 residues long. Germline CDR1 and CDR2: KGHSH and LQKENI. CDR3 protein: CASSPITGGVNEQFF. The CDR3 DNA sequence: TGTGCCAGCTCACCAATAACAGGGGGTGTCAATGAGCAGTTCTTC.

V usage is TRBV30 and J usage is TRBJ2-3, with 11 bases fitting TRBD1. CDR1 GTSNPN and CDR2 SVGIG come from the germline V gene (reference sequence). The CDR3 has 18 residues. V lost 0 bases to trimming and J lost 4 bases; unmatched junction nucleotides: 12. The CDR3 DNA follows: TGTGCCTGGAGTGTATGGAGCCCGGGACAGGGGGAGGCAGATACGCAGTATTTT. It encodes CAWSVWSPGQGEADTQYF.

The rearrangement uses TRBV18 and TRBJ1-3; the D gene is possibly TRBD1 (6 bases). The V end was cut by 2 bases, the J end by 4 bases, with 12 bases between. The CDR3 covers 15 residues. In germline, CDR1 is KGHSH, CDR2 LQKENI. Here the CDR3 DNA reads TGTGCCAGCTCACCAGGGGGGGCGAAAGGAAACACCATATATTTT. Translated, it gives CASSPGGAKGNTIYF.

The gene calls are TRBV9 and TRBJ2-2, with TRBD1 identical over 7 bases. CDR3 length equals 17 residues. J was trimmed by 3 bases and V by 4 bases; bases with no gene match: 12. Germline loops: CDR1 SGDLS, CDR2 YYNGEE. The CDR3 region has the DNA TGTGCCAGCAGCACCAGTTGGGGGACAGATTACACCGGGGAGCTGTTTTTT. Encoded protein: CASSTSWGTDYTGELFF.

V gene TRBV5-1 combines with J gene TRBJ2-7, with D perhaps matching TRBD1 (6 bases). The ends were cut back, 0 bases at V and 2 bases at J, with 9 bases in the middle. Germline V gene data show CDR1 as SGHRS and CDR2 as YFSETQ. The CDR3 runs to 14 residues. CDR3 sequence reads: CASSLGGTTYEQYF. Here the CDR3 DNA reads TGCGCCAGCAGCTTGGGGGGGACAACCTACGAGCAGTACTTC.

The J gene is TRBJ2-5, the V gene TRBV6-5; perhaps TRBD2 as D (7 bases). V lost 2 bases and J 7 bases, leaving 14 bases between the germline ends. CDR3 length equals 14 residues. Germline-derived CDR1 and CDR2 are MNHEY and SVGAGI. The CDR3 DNA reads as TGTGCCAGCAGTTACGGCGGGGGCCTAGGGACCCAGTACTTC. Protein product: CASSYGGGLGTQYF.

This clone showed up just a few times. CDR3 amino acids: CAWRFGQYTYGYTF. For the CDR3, the DNA is TGTGCCTGGAGGTTTGGACAGTATACCTATGGCTACACCTTC. The gene calls are TRBV30 and TRBJ1-2; weak D call: TRBD1 (6 bases). Looked up from germline, CDR1 is GTSNPN and CDR2 is SVGIG (reference sequence). This CDR3 comprises 14 residues. V dropped 3 bases and J dropped 4 bases, with 15 bases sitting between them.

The chain combines TRBV18 with TRBJ2-7; 8 bases are shared with TRBD2. The V segment lost 1 base and the J segment 5 bases; nucleotides outside the gene matches: 4. This CDR3 region has 14 residues. CDR1 and CDR2 from the germline V gene are KGHSH and LQKENI. The CDR3, as DNA: TGTGCCAGCTCACCACGCGGGGGGCTTAACGAGCAGTACTTC. Translating it yields CASSPRGGLNEQYF.